This entry features one T cell receptor (beta chain) sequence. What this receptor recognizes is not known. It has no much larger one-base neighbor in the sample; base qualities were not kept. The CDR3, from cysteine to phenylalanine, totals 15 residues. Here the CDR3 DNA is all that survives: 45 bases in frame from base 1. Via the germline V gene (reference sequence), CDR1 is DFQATT and CDR2 SNEGSKA. At the junction V is shortened by 3 bases and J by 2 bases, with 16 bases in between. The sample originates from a study of blood T cells in healthy people across ages (dated by TCRdb to between 2015 and 2016). Some background on the complete study: In model experiments, roughly one uniquely barcoded TCR beta cDNA molecule per two T cells was captured by template switching. The study measured age-related changes in TCR beta repertoire diversity using deep sequencing normalized with unique cDNA molecular identifiers. Donors were grouped into four age groups: young (average roughly 15 years), middle-aged (39), aged (about 59) and long-lived (approximately 78). Donors of different ages were randomly distributed across sequencing lanes to avoid experimental bias. The study analyzed two additional independent replicas of 1 million unique cDNA reads from the same blood draw for two donors, one aged 18 to 30 and one aged 80 or older. Results and caveats for the whole study, not just this receptor: The percentage of naive T cells measured by flow cytometry correlated strongly with observed TCR beta diversity. Because profiling used bulk unsorted PBMCs, naive and antigen-experienced compartments could not be compared conclusively. Observed TCR beta diversity per million T cells fell roughly linearly with age, and a significant reduction was already apparent by age about 36. Because the CMV infection status of the donors was unknown, age-related changes in expanded clonotypes may potentially have been confounded. Estimates of total diversity from one million sequenced T cells were regarded as lower bounds and underestimates. Compared with the aged group, the long-lived group had more naive CD4+ T cells, fewer expanded clones and increased TCR diversity, a pattern suggesting age selection.

Library preparation employed 5' RACE. Data came from an Illumina HiSeq 2500. A second PCR of about 6 to 12 cycles was run with a J-beta primer mix and a sample-barcoded 5' primer. A unique molecular identifier was introduced onto each TCR beta cDNA molecule by a template-switch 5' adaptor carrying 12 random nucleotides. At least 2.5 million CDR3-containing paired-end reads were obtained from each sample. The Mint cDNA synthesis kit, primed by a TRBC-specific oligonucleotide, was used to synthesize first-strand cDNA from all RNA. Following uracil-DNA glycosylase treatment, all cDNA underwent a first 18-cycle PCR with the universal primers M1SS and BC2_uni_R. The original pipeline was this. Each sample was normalized by randomly selecting 1 million high-quality reads, each carrying a distinct molecular identifier. Instead of being binned into consensus sequences, reads that shared molecular identifiers were thrown out. MiTCR, with a Q25 quality threshold and the strictest error-elimination algorithm, was used for CDR3 identification, clonotype clustering and error correction. A nonparametric unseen species model with Euler transformation was used to estimate lower-bound total TCR beta diversity. In TCRdb, the public reads were trimmed at Q25 with fastp and aligned with MiXCR, with productive beta chains retained. Each entry is one CDR3 protein sequence, shown with its most common DNA and genes. Here the V and J calls rest on TCRdb's processing, not on the authors' analysis. The sample data list some 1.5 million distinct CDR3 sequences, and about 42% of these were observed just once. Of the sample, about 4% falls within the top ten clones.

The approximately 39 donors, aged about 6 to 100 years, were systemically healthy Caucasian individuals from Russia. Roughly 10 milliliters of peripheral blood were collected from each donor into EDTA-treated Vacutainer tubes. Ficoll-Paque density-gradient centrifugation was used to isolate PBMCs, with at least 6.5 million per sample. Trizol reagent was used to extract total RNA from PBMCs, with at least 5.5 micrograms per sample. Naive CD45RAhigh/CD27high T cell percentages were measured by flow cytometry on a PBMC aliquot from every donor. The rearrangement joined TRBV20-1 to TRBJ1-1; TRBD1 is a possible D gene, resting on 6 matching bases. The TCR sequence derives from a woman between 18 and 30 years old in good health. The sample taken for sequencing was blood. The CDR3 loop reads CSASPNTGLNTEAFF. The DNA sequence is as follows: TGCAGTGCTAGCCCTAATACAGGGTTAAACACTGAAGCTTTCTTT.